This TCR beta chain was retrieved from a study of siplizumab effects on memory and regulatory T cells. In the case of this clone: Its specificity is unknown.

Assay used: immunoSEQ multiplex PCR; TCRdb lists only in-frame clones, some missing. Here the sample spans thousands of clones, around 54% being singletons. Coculture of mixed lymphocyte reaction cells was performed at 37°C for 5 to 7 days. Sequencing was carried out using CFSE-low (dividing) CD8+ T cells sorted from an allogeneic mixed lymphocyte reaction. The sequence was obtained from a human donor in good health; the cells came from an allogeneic mixed lymphocyte reaction. Some clones in this sample may be carry-over from other donors' samples.

CDR3 in DNA: TGTGCCAGCGCTGTGAGCTCCTACGAGCAGTACTTC. Translating it yields CASAVSSYEQYF. The chain joins TRBV11-2 to TRBJ2-7; no firm D call. CDR1 is SGHAT, CDR2 FQNNGV, per germline. V lost 8 bases and J lost 0, with 8 bases in between. This CDR3 has 12 residues.